This passage covers 5 T cell receptor beta chains from one sample sequenced in a study of blood T cell repertoires in COVID-19. TCRdb keeps only in-frame clones here, not all; method: immunoSEQ multiplex PCR. This sample has about 420,000 clones, with roughly 89% found just once. What was sequenced was peripheral blood. These receptors all stem from a young man with COVID-19, enrolled during active disease.

V usage is TRBV28 and J usage is TRBJ2-5; TRBD2 agrees at 9 bases. Trimming removed 2 bases from V and 7 bases from J; junction bases left unmatched: 14. CDR3 length: 17 residues. Germline V lookup: CDR1 MDHEN, CDR2 SYDVKM. The CDR3 DNA sequence: TGTGCCAGCAGTTTAGTTGAGACTAGCGGTTCGTGGATGACCCAGTACTTC. This codes for CASSLVETSGSWMTQYF.

The rearrangement joins TRBV25-1 to TRBJ2-5; D gene unclear. Germline CDR1 reads MGHDK; CDR2 reads SYGVNS. The CDR3 runs 11 residues. V lost 6 bases and J lost 9, with 11 bases in between. Written as DNA, the CDR3 is TGTGCCAGCAGCGCAACGAGTCCCCAGTACTTC. This sequence encodes CASSATSPQYF.

The chain carries TRBV7-8 and TRBJ2-1; D ambiguous. CDR1 and CDR2 from the germline V gene are SGHVS and FQNEAQ. This CDR3 has 16 amino acids. V shed 2 bases and J shed 7 bases, with 18 bases lying between them. In DNA form, the CDR3 reads TGTGCCAGCAGCTTATCGCCGAGATCCGGTAATAATGAGCAGTTCTTC. Translated: CASSLSPRSGNNEQFF. Together with reference TRBV7-8 and TRBJ2-1, the CDR3 gives the full variable domain: GAGVSQSPRYKVAKRGQDVALRCDPISGHVSLFWYQQALGQGPEFLTYFQNEAQLDKSGLPSDRFFAERPEGSVSTLKIQRTQQEDSAVYLCASSLSPRSGNNEQFFGPGTRLTVL.

This clone appeared a single time. This sequence joins TRBV6-5 and TRBJ2-5, with 7 bases lining up with TRBD2. V lost 7 bases, J lost 1 base, and 9 bases stayed unmatched. There are 15 residues in the CDR3. From germline, CDR1 is MNHEY and CDR2 SVGAGI. CDR3 residues: CASKTSGEVQETQYF. In DNA, the CDR3 is TGTGCCAGCAAGACAAGCGGGGAGGTCCAAGAGACCCAGTACTTC.

This chain links TRBV19 with TRBJ2-3; 11 bases align to TRBD2. The V and J ends lost 6 bases and 2 bases, in that order; junction bases with no gene match: 4. The CDR3 length is 15 residues. Germline CDR1 is LNHDA and CDR2 is SQIVND (reference sequence). CDR3 in amino acids: CASRVAGGVTDTQYF. In DNA form, the CDR3 reads TGTGCCAGTAGAGTAGCGGGAGGGGTCACAGATACGCAGTATTTT.